One sample yielded the 21 T cell receptor beta chains listed below, sequenced in a study of T cell repertoires in cytomegalovirus infection. TCRdb re-called the reads through MiXCR, storing one row per CDR3 protein. The sample has some 600,000 distinct CDR3 sequences, approximately 24% seen once; the top ten hold roughly 8%. The sample was CD8+ T cells from PBMCs. The receptors were gathered from a human donor in good health (CMV status not recorded). Some clones in this sample may be carry-over from other donors' samples.

This clonotype was counted between two and nine times. The chain is built from TRBV20-1 and TRBJ2-5; the match to TRBD1 covers 7 bases. The ends lost 0 bases at V and 2 bases at J; junction bases unmatched: 3. The CDR3 consists of 14 residues. From germline, CDR1 is DFQATT and CDR2 SNEGSKA (reference sequence). The CDR3 DNA reads as TGCAGTGCTAGAGATCAGGGACAGCAAGAGACCCAGTACTTC. Its protein product is CSARDQGQQETQYF.

This clonotype appeared a few times. The J gene is TRBJ2-2, the V gene TRBV4-1, with D possibly TRBD1 on 6 matching bases. V was shortened by 3 bases and J by 8 bases, with 16 bases between the two germline ends. The V gene's germline CDR1 is MGHRA and CDR2 YSYEKL. CDR3 size: 15 residues. As DNA, the CDR3 is TGCGCCAGCAGCCAGGGGGCTGGTAGTGGAGGGGAGCTGTTTTTT. Its protein is CASSQGAGSGGELFF.

V usage is TRBV5-6 and J usage is TRBJ2-5, with D possibly matching TRBD2 (6 bases). CDR1 is SGHDT and CDR2 is YYEEEE in the germline V gene. The CDR3 sequence is 16 residues long. V gave up 3 bases and J gave up 5 bases, with 20 bases separating them. CDR3 sequence: CASSSGRDFGTETQYF. DNA of the CDR3: TGTGCCAGCAGCTCGGGTAGGGACTTTGGGACGGAGACCCAGTACTTC.

This clonotype was seen ten or more times. This chain connects TRBV7-2 to TRBJ1-5; TRBD1 is a possible D gene (6 bases). Per the germline V gene, CDR1 is SGHTA and CDR2 is FQGNSA. V was cut by 4 bases and J by 7 bases, with 17 bases left in between. There are 15 residues in the CDR3. CDR3 in amino acids: CASSSSQGTGQPQHF. CDR3 coding DNA: TGTGCCAGCAGCTCCTCACAGGGAACGGGCCAGCCCCAGCATTTT.

This clonotype was observed at least ten times. The chain employs TRBV7-6 and TRBJ2-1; D is unresolved. Germline V CDR1 and CDR2: SGHVS, FNYEAQ. The CDR3 extends over 12 amino acids. V gave up 5 bases and J gave up 8 bases, with 10 bases separating them. CDR3 DNA sequence: TGTGCCAGCAGCATTATTTCGTATGAGCAGTTCTTC. This translates into CASSIISYEQFF.

The chain links TRBV6-2 or TRBV6-3 to TRBJ1-2, with D perhaps TRBD1 (6 bases). V lost 0 bases to trimming and J lost 6 bases, with 17 bases between them. The CDR3 sequence is 16 residues long. Looked up from germline, CDR1 is MNHEY and CDR2 is SVGEGT. The CDR3 sequence: CASSYSIQAGADGYTF. The CDR3 region has the DNA TGTGCCAGCAGTTACTCGATCCAGGCGGGGGCAGATGGCTACACCTTC.

This clonotype has at least ten counts. The chain links TRBV7-8 to TRBJ2-3; D might be TRBD2 (6 bases). The CDR3 has 12 amino acids. In germline, CDR1 is SGHVS, CDR2 FQNEAQ. Trimming took 8 bases from V and 6 from J, leaving 12 bases between them. CDR3 nucleotides: TGTGCCAGCGGCCTAGGAGGGGATACGCAGTATTTT. It codes for CASGLGGDTQYF.

This clonotype was seen more than once but under ten times. The chain employs TRBV2 and TRBJ2-5; tentative D call: TRBD1 (5 bases). V lost 1 base and J 1 base, leaving 19 bases between the germline ends. This CDR3 spans 18 amino acids. The germline V gene encodes CDR1 SNHLY and CDR2 FYNNEI. The chain's CDR3 is CASSEGRAESPIQETQYF. In DNA form, the CDR3 reads TGTGCCAGCAGTGAAGGCAGGGCCGAATCTCCTATCCAAGAGACCCAGTACTTC.

This clonotype appeared a single time. A much larger clone differs from this one at a single base, so this may be a read error. V usage is TRBV12-3 or TRBV12-4 and J usage is TRBJ1-6; D is unresolved. This CDR3 comprises 14 residues. Trimming removed 3 bases from V and 9 bases from J, with 12 bases in between. The CDR3 loop is CASSFPPWSSPLHF. CDR3 bases: TGTGCCAGCAGTTTTCCCCCCTGGAGTTCACCCCTCCACTTT.

The sample holds many counts of this clonotype. J is TRBJ1-2 and V is TRBV7-8, with D maybe TRBD1 (5 bases). There are 15 residues in the CDR3. In germline, CDR1 is SGHVS, CDR2 FQNEAQ. V was pared by 5 bases and J by 0 bases, with 13 bases between. CDR3 bases: TGTGCCAGCAGCCCCGGTGGGGGACCTAACTATGGCTACACCTTC. It translates to CASSPGGGPNYGYTF.

This clonotype was detected ten times or more. The gene calls are TRBV7-2 and TRBJ2-3, with D uncertain. CDR3 length: 17 residues. CDR1 and CDR2 from the germline V gene are SGHTA and FQGNSA. Trimming left V 1 base short and J 1 base short, with 15 bases between. The chain's CDR3 is CASSLDWAPAGTDTQYF. Written as DNA, the CDR3 is TGTGCCAGCAGCTTAGATTGGGCGCCAGCTGGCACAGATACGCAGTATTTT. Variable domain in full (rest from reference TRBV7-2 and TRBJ2-3): GAGVSQSPSNKVTEKGKDVELRCDPISGHTALYWYRQSLGQGLEFLIYFQGNSAPDKSGLPSDRFSAERTGGSVSTLTIQRTQQEDSAVYLCASSLDWAPAGTDTQYFGPGTRLTVL.

This chain uses TRBV27 with TRBJ2-1, with 10 nucleotides matching TRBD2. The junction had 2 bases not matched to a gene; V was cut back by 0 bases and J by 9 bases. Germline V gene lookup returns CDR1 MNHEY and CDR2 SMNVEV (reference sequence). The length of the CDR3 is 14 residues. CDR3 amino acids: CASSLSRLAGEQFF. The CDR3 DNA sequence: TGTGCCAGCAGTTTATCCCGACTAGCGGGTGAGCAGTTCTTC.

In its sample, this clonotype was seen many times. The junction differs from germline at one of its ends, possibly a read error. This chain uses TRBV19 with TRBJ1-5; D possibly corresponds to TRBD1 (6 bases). Germline CDR1 is LNHDA and CDR2 is SQIVND (reference sequence). The CDR3 runs to 13 residues. The CDR3 bases are TGTGCCACTAGTCGGGGGGCGAATCAGCCCCAGCATTTT. Protein product: CATSRGANQPQHF.

In this sample, this clonotype turned up once. The J gene is TRBJ2-7, the V gene TRBV10-3, with TRBD1 as a possible D gene (6 bases). V was cut by 5 bases and J by 4 bases, with 12 bases left in between. The CDR3 is made up of 13 amino acids. Germline CDR1 and CDR2: ENHRY and SYGVKD. The CDR3 reads CAISPGTQYEQYF. Written as DNA, the CDR3 is TGTGCCATCAGTCCCGGGACACAGTACGAGCAGTACTTC.

This clonotype was counted a few times. J is TRBJ2-3 and V is TRBV7-9, with TRBD2 identical over 10 bases. This CDR3 comprises 15 residues. V was pared by 6 bases and J by 3 bases, with 6 bases of the junction left unmatched. Germline V gene lookup returns CDR1 SEHNR and CDR2 FQNEAQ (reference sequence). The CDR3 sequence: CASRPPSGGTDTQYF. DNA of the CDR3: TGTGCCAGCAGACCCCCTAGCGGGGGAACAGATACGCAGTATTTT.

Ten or more counts support this clonotype. This chain uses TRBV28 with TRBJ2-1; 7 bases are a match to TRBD2. Per germline, CDR1 MDHEN and CDR2 SYDVKM. The CDR3 is 14 residues long. J lost 3 bases, V lost 2 bases, and 1 base had no gene match. In nucleotides, the CDR3 is TGTGCCAGCAGTTTACTAGCGGTCTACAATGAGCAGTTCTTC. This encodes CASSLLAVYNEQFF. The full variable domain, its missing parts supplied by reference TRBV28 and TRBJ2-1, is DVKVTQSSRYLVKRTGEKVFLECVQDMDHENMFWYRQDPGLGLRLIYFSYDVKMKEKGDIPEGYSVSREKKERFSLILESASTNQTSMYLCASSLLAVYNEQFFGPGTRLTVL.

This clonotype showed up many times. The rearrangement uses TRBV25-1 and TRBJ2-5; TRBD1 or TRBD2 may be the D gene (5 bases each). From germline, CDR1 is MGHDK and CDR2 SYGVNS. This CDR3 comprises 16 residues. The V end was cut by 0 bases, the J end by 3 bases, with 14 bases between. The CDR3 bases are TGTGCCAGCAGTGAATATTACGGGACGCCAAAAGAGACCCAGTACTTC. Translating gives CASSEYYGTPKETQYF.

The V gene is TRBV5-4, the J gene TRBJ1-1; D is uncertain. Trimming took 3 bases from V and 3 from J, leaving 9 bases between them. This CDR3 has 13 residues. Germline assignment: CDR1 SGHNT and CDR2 YYREEE (reference sequence). CDR3 bases: TGTGCCAGCAGCTACTCATCGTACACTGAAGCTTTCTTT. It is translated as CASSYSSYTEAFF. The full variable domain, completed using reference TRBV5-4 and TRBJ1-1, is ETGVTQSPTHLIKTRGQQVTLRCSSQSGHNTVSWYQQALGQGPQFIFQYYREEENGRGNFPPRFSGLQFPNYSSELNVNALELDDSALYLCASSYSSYTEAFFGQGTRLTVV.

The chain has TRBV7-9 and TRBJ2-1; TRBD2 matches 13 bases. J lost 4 bases, V lost 5 bases, and 11 bases had no gene match. The CDR3 has 18 amino acids. Germline CDR1 reads SEHNR; CDR2 reads FQNEAQ (reference sequence). The CDR3 coding sequence is TGTGCCAGCAGCGGACAGGGGGGACTAGCGGGGAGATACAATGAGCAGTTCTTC. Its protein product is CASSGQGGLAGRYNEQFF.

This clonotype was seen ten or more times. The chain carries TRBV12-3 or TRBV12-4 and TRBJ1-5, with 7 bases identical to TRBD1. The CDR3 consists of 15 residues. The trim removed 5 bases at V and 3 bases at J, leaving 7 bases unmatched. The CDR3 here is CASSGDSDSNQPQHF. The CDR3, as DNA: TGTGCCAGCAGTGGGGACAGCGACTCCAATCAGCCCCAGCATTTT.

As concerns this clonotype: A much more abundant neighbour one base away suggests this may be a read error. V gene TRBV7-2 combines with J gene TRBJ2-3; TRBD2 aligns across 8 bases. This CDR3 has 15 residues. Germline V gene lookup returns CDR1 SGHTA and CDR2 FQGNSA. CDR3 in DNA: TGTGCCGGCAGCTCGGACCGGGGGGGCAGAGATACGCAGTATTTT. Translating it yields CAGSSDRGGRDTQYF.